This T cell receptor (beta chain) was sequenced during a study of cytotoxic CD8 clonotypes in ibrutinib-treated CLL. Study-level background: 25 or so partial and 2 complete responses; at median roughly 70 months, approximately 14 remitted, 12 progressed. Response samples were taken after a median of about 12 months on treatment, range 6 to 36.

The TCR beta libraries used around 2.2 micrograms of genomic DNA that came from cryopreserved PBMCs. Per germline, CDR1 SEHNR and CDR2 FQNEAQ (reference sequence). V was shortened by 2 bases and J by 4 bases, with 6 bases between the two germline ends. The CDR3 consists of 13 residues. Study-wide findings and caveats: The clonality went up when patients responded to ibrutinib and dropped back toward baseline at progression.

Turning to this clone: Its antigen is currently unknown.

Some clones are missing from TCRdb's copy, which holds only in-frame ones; the method was immunoSEQ multiplex PCR. This table holds some 300,000 clones, around four fifths found once. The chain has TRBV7-9 and TRBJ1-3; D remains unclear. This TCR was sampled from a human donor with chronic lymphocytic leukemia. The starting material was PBMCs, obtained before ibrutinib treatment. Written as DNA, the CDR3 is TGTGCCAGCAGCTTATGGTTCGGAAACACCATATATTTT. Protein product: CASSLWFGNTIYF.